The clone carrying this TCR beta chain was seen at least ten times. The antigen is undetermined. This record belongs to a study of identical twins. Whole-study findings and limits: Reduced insertions were recorded for abundant cord blood beta clonotypes, with no such pattern in memory repertoires. Weaker excess twin sharing was observed in beta out-of-frame sequences.

Germline CDR1 is SGHNT and CDR2 is YYREEE (reference sequence). V was cut by 4 bases and J by 8 bases, with 13 bases left in between. This CDR3 has 13 amino acids. All donors were healthy, and all were Caucasian. The cDNA had a unique molecular identifier and a template-switch universal primer site. In TCRdb, the 5' RACE reads were re-called with MiXCR into one record per CDR3 protein. The repertoire holds about 100,000 distinct CDR3 sequences, with about 6% as singletons. Sequencing was carried out using memory T cells sorted from blood. The origin of this receptor is a woman aged 45-65 years in good health. The chain links TRBV5-4 to TRBJ2-1; a possible D gene is TRBD1 (6 bases). The CDR3 DNA reads as TGTGCCAGCAGCCGCACCAGGGGAGATGAGCAGTTCTTC. Its protein product is CASSRTRGDEQFF.